Listed below are T cell receptor beta chains from one sample, sequenced in a study of beta chain features in type 1 diabetes. This table comes from immunoSEQ multiplex PCR, and its TCRdb copy is limited to in-frame clones, with some not included. The sample yields about 220,000 clones, approximately 10% seen once. The sample was central memory CD4+ T cells from blood. Every receptor here comes from a man between 18 and 35 years old in good health. CDR3s include the opening cysteine and the closing phenylalanine or tryptophan. The D gene is left open where the match is weak.

v_call	d_call	cdr3_length	cdr3_aa
TRBV5-1	-	14	CASSLQGLGEKLFF
TRBV7-6	TRBD2	15	CASSPIAGLAIEQYF
TRBV5-1	TRBD2	13	CASSPGTKDEQFF
TRBV19	-	14	CASKLIADYNEQFF
TRBV5-1	-	12	CASSLEGDEQYF
TRBV2	TRBD1	14	CASSDTGGSQPQHF
TRBV29-1	-	10	CSVREAEQYF
TRBV28	-	16	CASSFTPGKGSYEQYF
TRBV30	TRBD1	14	CAWSSRGRREKLFF
TRBV9	-	12	CASSALVGELFF
TRBV30	TRBD1	14	CAWTDRGKYQPQHF
TRBV2	TRBD2	14	CASQRRDYSYEQYF
TRBV7-9	-	14	CASSLSQYTDTQYF
TRBV7-2	-	15	CASSRTGTGSYEQYF
TRBV10-3	-	15	CASSRGENPYNEQFF
TRBV7-2	-	14	CASSLTRSTDTQYF
TRBV30	-	15	CAWSVRSGTGQPQHF
TRBV4-1	-	16	CASSQDGALGANVLTF
TRBV7-9	TRBD2	15	CASSYLAGGTYEQYF
TRBV5-1	TRBD1	15	CASRNPGQGLYEQYF
TRBV7-2	-	16	CASSLRSQLLTGELFF
TRBV5-4	-	14	CASSQRTDNSPLHF
TRBV6-5	TRBD1	15	CASSPGDRRNYGYTF
TRBV4-3	-	14	CASSQDPLGAEQYF
TRBV23-1	-	10	CASSQTEQYF
TRBV7-6	-	16	CASSPKGGSSTDTQYF
TRBV19	TRBD1	15	CASSIDSDRGNEQFF
TRBV4-1	TRBD1	16	CASSPDRTGGRDGYTF
TRBV5-1	-	13	CASSLVASTEAFF
TRBV2	-	12	CASKGSGDTQYF
TRBV10-3	TRBD2	15	CAISERASGSYEQYF
TRBV10-3	TRBD2	14	CAIRGLAGLNEQFF
TRBV10-2	-	14	CASSDGVYRETQYF
TRBV7-2	-	15	CASSLLVSFGETQYF
TRBV10-3	TRBD1	17	CAISESRQGGGTDTQYF
TRBV29-1	-	18	CSVDLLGAGDLSYNEQFF
TRBV4-1	TRBD1	14	CASSPQGYGYEQYF
TRBV4-3	TRBD1	13	CASSRDSNEKLFF
TRBV5-1	-	20	CASSLEGEGRAPGLTDTQYF
TRBV7-2	TRBD2	15	CASSLDGGSYNEQFF
TRBV6-1	-	15	CASSEVLRGKNIQYF
TRBV11-2	-	15	CASTGSILEAETQYF
TRBV5-1	TRBD1	15	CASSLSQGTFHEQYF
TRBV5-1	-	15	CASSAGTFSSYEQYF
TRBV11-2	-	11	CASSPYQEQFF
TRBV28	-	13	CASGGIAKNIQYF
TRBV18	TRBD1	17	CASSPPQGASGTDTQYF
TRBV4-1	-	15	CASSPAGLAPAGYTF
TRBV4-2	TRBD2	17	CASSRLGGPAGEDTQYF
TRBV7-6	TRBD1	14	CASSFNRGKETQYF
TRBV11-1	TRBD2	16	CASSLGLAEDTGELFF
TRBV15	-	13	CATSRDGRYEQYF